Listed below are T cell receptor beta chains from one sample, sequenced in a study of cytomegalovirus exposure and HLA in healthy donors. Here immunoSEQ multiplex PCR was the method, and the copy in TCRdb shows in-frame clones only, minus some. There are roughly 120,000 clones in the sample; over 60% occur only once, and under 1.2% lies in the top ten. The sample was PBMCs. The source of these receptors is a human donor in good health. Each CDR3 is given with its conserved first and last residue. Each record gives: V gene, D gene, CDR3 length, J gene, clone size, CDR3 DNA, CDR3 protein. A D gene is named only where the DNA matches it firmly. Size values are once, few and many counts, or a class for expanded clones, and some rows have none.

TRBV25-1	TRBD1	13	TRBJ1-1	.	TGTGCCAGCAGCTCCAGGGGACAGGCATCAGCTTTCTTT	CASSSRGQASAFF
TRBV6-1	.	15	TRBJ1-2	.	TGTGCCAGCACAGGTTCGGACAGTCAACCCTATGGCTACACCTTC	CASTGSDSQPYGYTF
TRBV19	.	15	TRBJ1-1	.	TGTGCCAGTAGTAGGTACGCATCGAATATGGAGGCAGCTTTCTTT	CASSRYASNMEAAFF
TRBV4-3	.	15	TRBJ2-7	once	TGCGCCAGCAGTCCCGACTCCCAAGTGTCCTACGAGCAGTACTTC	CASSPDSQVSYEQYF
TRBV6-5	.	12	TRBJ2-7	few	TGTGCCAGCTGGACAGTCATCGACGAGCAGTACTTC	CASWTVIDEQYF
TRBV6-5	TRBD1	16	TRBJ1-1	.	TGTGCCAGCAGTTTGAATCCCACAGGGGAGAACACTGAAGCTTTCTTT	CASSLNPTGENTEAFF
TRBV2	.	13	TRBJ1-1	few	TGTGCCGCTTCCACCCGGGGAATCACTGAAGCTTTCTTT	CAASTRGITEAFF
TRBV5-8	TRBD1	18	TRBJ2-7	.	TGTGCCAGCAGCTTGTTTAGAGGACAGGGAATTAGCTCCTACGAGCAGTACTTC	CASSLFRGQGISSYEQYF
TRBV5-6	TRBD1	15	TRBJ1-6	few	TGTGCCAGCAGCTTGGTTACAGGGGGAAATTCACCCCTCCACTTT	CASSLVTGGNSPLHF
TRBV12-5	TRBD2	20	TRBJ2-2	.	TGTGCTAGTGGTTTGGACCGGTACGGGGGTAGCGGGATGAACACCGGGGAGCTGTTTTTT	CASGLDRYGGSGMNTGELFF
TRBV5-1	.	15	TRBJ2-3	.	TGCGCCAGCAGCAAACTACTAGATAGCACAGATACGCAGTATTTT	CASSKLLDSTDTQYF
TRBV11-2	.	15	TRBJ2-1	once	TGTGCCAGCAGCTTAGCGGCCGGACAGCTCAATGAGCAGTTCTTC	CASSLAAGQLNEQFF
TRBV10-1	.	18	TRBJ2-2	.	TGCGCCAGCAGCCCACTCATCCGAGGGGGGGGGTCGACCGGGGAGCTGTTTTTT	CASSPLIRGGGSTGELFF
TRBV7-3	TRBD2	18	TRBJ2-1	.	TGTGCCAGCAGCTTATGGGTAGCGGGGCTGGGAGGGTACAATGAGCAGTTCTTC	CASSLWVAGLGGYNEQFF
TRBV7-9	TRBD1	17	TRBJ2-2	.	TGTGCCAGCAGCTCGGGGGCCGGGACAGGGGGACCCGGGGAGCTGTTTTTT	CASSSGAGTGGPGELFF
TRBV16	.	17	TRBJ2-4	.	TGTGCCAGCAGCCAATGGCACAACAGGGTTGTAGAAAACATTCAGTACTTC	CASSQWHNRVVENIQYF
TRBV2	TRBD1	15	TRBJ1-4	few	TGTGCCAGCAGCGTACAGGGGTTCCCTAATGAAAAACTGTTTTTT	CASSVQGFPNEKLFF
TRBV2	TRBD1	15	TRBJ1-1	.	TGTGCCATCACGGGACAGGGGGCAAAAAGTACTGAAGCTTTCTTT	CAITGQGAKSTEAFF
TRBV11-2	.	12	TRBJ1-2	once	TGTGCCAGCAGCCTAGGACTGAATGGCTACACCTTC	CASSLGLNGYTF
TRBV28	TRBD1	13	TRBJ1-2	.	TGTGCCAGCCGAAGAACAGGGGATGATGGCTACACCTTC	CASRRTGDDGYTF
TRBV4-1	TRBD1	17	TRBJ1-3	.	TGCGCCAGCAGCCCAGGGACAGTCTATACCGCGGGAAACACCATATATTTT	CASSPGTVYTAGNTIYF
TRBV6-5	.	15	TRBJ2-7	.	TGTGCCAGCAGTTATCAATGGAACAGAGCCTACGAGCAGTACTTC	CASSYQWNRAYEQYF
TRBV7-3	TRBD2	15	TRBJ2-1	.	TGTGCCAGCAGCTACCTAGCGGGGGGGCGCGGTGAGCAGTTCTTC	CASSYLAGGRGEQFF
TRBV21-1	.	15	TRBJ1-2	.	TGTGCCAGCAGCAAAGATGGGCGGGGGTTTTATGGCTACACCTTC	CASSKDGRGFYGYTF
TRBV7-8	TRBD2	15	TRBJ2-3	.	TGTGCCAGCAGCCAAGCGGGGGGTCCCACAGATACGCAGTATTTT	CASSQAGGPTDTQYF
TRBV11-2	.	15	TRBJ2-7	.	TGTGCCAGCAGCTTAATCGCAACAGTCTCCTACGAGCAGTACTTC	CASSLIATVSYEQYF
TRBV6-5	.	12	TRBJ1-5	.	TGTCCCGAGGGAGCGTTCGGTCAGCCCCAGCATTTT	CPEGAFGQPQHF
TRBV2	.	14	TRBJ1-1	few	TGTGCCAGCAGTGATTGGAGGGGGGGCAATGAAGCTTTCTTT	CASSDWRGGNEAFF
TRBV5-8	.	14	TRBJ2-1	once	TGTGCCAGCAGCGGCGGGAACTCCTACAATGAGCAGTTCTTC	CASSGGNSYNEQFF
TRBV5-1	TRBD2	16	TRBJ2-7	.	TGCGCCAGCACCACATGGGGACTAGCGGGGAGATACGAGCAGTACTTC	CASTTWGLAGRYEQYF
TRBV9	.	14	TRBJ2-1	.	TGTGCCAGCAGTACTAGGAGCTCCTACAATGAGCAGTTCTTC	CASSTRSSYNEQFF
TRBV5-4	.	15	TRBJ2-2	.	TGTGCCAGCAGCTGGAAAACCGGAGGCACCGGGGAGCTGTTTTTT	CASSWKTGGTGELFF
TRBV7-9	.	13	TRBJ1-6	.	TGTGCCAGCAGCCAAAGGGGCTCCTCACCCCTCCACTTT	CASSQRGSSPLHF
TRBV27	.	13	TRBJ2-3	few	TGTGCCAGCAGTTTAAACGGTCGAAATACGCAGTATTTT	CASSLNGRNTQYF
TRBV6-5	.	13	TRBJ1-1	few	TGTGCCAGCAGTTACTTAATGAACACTGAAGCTTTCTTT	CASSYLMNTEAFF
TRBV5-6	.	15	TRBJ2-4	.	TGTGCCAGCAGCGCAGACAGGGGAGGGAAAAACATTCAGTACTTC	CASSADRGGKNIQYF